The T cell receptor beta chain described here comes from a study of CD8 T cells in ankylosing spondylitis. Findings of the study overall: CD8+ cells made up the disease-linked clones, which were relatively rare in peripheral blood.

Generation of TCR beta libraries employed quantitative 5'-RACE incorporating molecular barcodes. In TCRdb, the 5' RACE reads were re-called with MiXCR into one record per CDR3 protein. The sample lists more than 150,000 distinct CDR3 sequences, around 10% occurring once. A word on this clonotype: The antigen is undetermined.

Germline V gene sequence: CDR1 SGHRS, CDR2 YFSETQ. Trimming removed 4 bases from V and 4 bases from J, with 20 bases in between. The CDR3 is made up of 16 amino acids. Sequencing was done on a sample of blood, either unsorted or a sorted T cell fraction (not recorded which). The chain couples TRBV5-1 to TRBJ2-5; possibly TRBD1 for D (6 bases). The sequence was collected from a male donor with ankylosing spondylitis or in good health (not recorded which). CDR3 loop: CASSPRAQGTVETQYF. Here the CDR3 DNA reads TGCGCCAGCAGCCCCCGAGCACAGGGTACAGTAGAGACCCAGTACTTC.